This TCR beta chain was captured in a study of cytomegalovirus exposure and HLA in healthy donors. General observations from the study: According to an earlier analysis, most TCR beta V segments yielded productive rearrangements about 87% or about 30% of the time. The investigators catalogued 150 to 200 TCR beta chains as cytomegalovirus-associated. Later analysis suggested most CMV-associated TCR beta chains were HLA-restricted.

The sample holds a few counts of this clone. Its specificity is not known. With 60 Vbeta and 13 Jbeta primers, the PCR was carried out. Sequencing used immunoSEQ multiplex PCR; TCRdb keeps in-frame clones, though not all of them. This table holds 75,000 to 100,000 clones, roughly 76% found once. This CDR3 is built from 14 residues. The germline CDR1 and CDR2 sequences are SNHLY and FYNNEI. Trimming cost V 4 bases and J 4 bases, with 13 bases left between them. The donors comprised healthy bone marrow donors. The TCR was taken from a woman aged 55-69 years in good health and CMV-seropositive. The sequencing sample was made of PBMCs. The gene calls are TRBV2 and TRBJ1-1, with D unresolved. As DNA, the CDR3 is TGTGCCAGCAGTGGGTATCGGGAGGGCACTGAAGCTTTCTTT. The encoded protein is CASSGYREGTEAFF.